One and the same sample provided the 27 T cell receptor beta chains below, sequenced in a study of blood T cell repertoires in COVID-19. Clones were read by immunoSEQ multiplex PCR, and TCRdb kept only the in-frame ones, dropping some. Among fewer than 300,000 clones listed, around 90% were seen once. The sample comprised peripheral blood. The receptors originated from a man in his 60s who had recovered from COVID-19.

This chain uses TRBV19 with TRBJ2-3; 11 bases fit TRBD2. Germline CDR1 LNHDA, CDR2 SQIVND (reference sequence). Germline trimming cut 4 bases from V and 2 bases from J; bases unmatched to any gene: 8. The CDR3 runs 17 residues. This chain's CDR3 is CASSTSGLAEPTDTQYF. The CDR3 DNA reads as TGTGCCAGTAGTACCTCGGGACTAGCGGAACCCACAGATACGCAGTATTTT.

The CDR3 here is CASSVSGGRTEAFF. The CDR3 DNA is TGTGCCAGCAGCGTAAGTGGAGGGCGAACTGAAGCTTTCTTT. V is TRBV9 and J is TRBJ1-1; D gene ambiguous. The CDR3 is 14 residues long. The germline gives CDR1 SGDLS, CDR2 YYNGEE. V lost 1 base and J 5 bases, leaving 12 bases between the germline ends. The variable domain in full, completed from reference TRBV9 and TRBJ1-1, reads DSGVTQTPKHLITATGQRVTLRCSPRSGDLSVYWYQQSLDQGLQFLIQYYNGEERAKGNILERFSAQQFPDLHSELNLSSLELGDSALYFCASSVSGGRTEAFFGQGTRLTVV.

The rearrangement links TRBV4-1 to TRBJ2-7; TRBD1 might be the D (7 bases). V dropped 4 bases and J dropped 3 bases, with 13 bases sitting between them. CDR1 and CDR2 (germline): MGHRA, YSYEKL. CDR3 length: 14 amino acids. The CDR3: CASSRAGGNYEQYF. CDR3 DNA: TGCGCCAGCAGCCGAGCAGGGGGGAACTACGAGCAGTACTTC.

V usage is TRBV6-5 and J usage is TRBJ1-5; TRBD1 might be the D (5 bases). Trimming removed 7 bases at V and 0 bases at J, with 13 bases between. The CDR3 length is 15 residues. Germline CDR1 and CDR2: MNHEY and SVGAGI. CDR3 sequence: CASMTVSYSNQPQHF. The CDR3 DNA sequence: TGTGCCAGCATGACAGTCAGTTATAGCAATCAGCCCCAGCATTTT.

The genes are TRBV7-9 and TRBJ2-3; 9 bases match TRBD1. The CDR3 consists of 13 residues. Germline V gene sequence: CDR1 SEHNR, CDR2 FQNEAQ (reference sequence). Trimming cost V 5 bases and J 6 bases; bases outside gene matches: 3. CDR3 sequence: CASSPGTGDTQYF. In nucleotides, the CDR3 is TGTGCCAGCAGCCCAGGGACAGGGGATACGCAGTATTTT.

The chain links TRBV10-3 to TRBJ2-4; 9 positions agree with TRBD1. This CDR3 spans 15 amino acids. The germline V gene encodes CDR1 ENHRY and CDR2 SYGVKD. Trimming took 1 base from V and 7 from J; bases not matched to a gene: 5. For the CDR3, the DNA is TGTGCCATCAGTGAGTGGGGACAGGGAGGGAACATTCAGTACTTC. Its translation: CAISEWGQGGNIQYF.

Only a few counts were recorded for this clone. The rearrangement uses TRBV5-4 and TRBJ2-2, with TRBD2 matching over 7 bases. CDR3 length: 15 residues. After removal of 4 bases from V and 5 bases from J, the junction contained 8 bases not matched to a gene. CDR1 is SGHNT, CDR2 YYREEE, per germline (reference sequence). In nucleotides, the CDR3 is TGTGCCAGCAGCCCCGCTGGGGGGGATACCGGGGAGCTGTTTTTT. It translates to CASSPAGGDTGELFF.

The chain links TRBV12-3 or TRBV12-4 to TRBJ2-1; the D is unclear. There are 11 residues in the CDR3. The V end lost 4 bases, the J end lost 9 bases, and 7 bases lay between the germline ends. CDR3 protein: CASSSTVEQFF. The CDR3 DNA reads TGTGCCAGCAGTTCTACGGTTGAGCAGTTCTTC.

This clone was seen a single time. The DNA for the CDR3 is TGCGCCAGCAGTTATGGACAGGGGGGTTACAATGAGCAGTTCTTC. Its protein product is CASSYGQGGYNEQFF. The chain joins TRBV5-1 to TRBJ2-1, with TRBD1 identical over 10 bases. After removal of 5 bases from V and 4 bases from J, the junction contained 6 bases not matched to a gene. CDR3 length: 15 amino acids. Germline V lookup: CDR1 SGHRS, CDR2 YFSETQ.

J is TRBJ2-3 and V is TRBV5-1; TRBD2 aligns across 9 bases. This CDR3 spans 17 amino acids. Unmatched junction bases numbered 10, after V lost 0 bases and J lost 5 bases. Germline V gives CDR1 SGHRS, CDR2 YFSETQ. The CDR3 is CASSLGPAGGRVDTQYF. The CDR3 DNA reads as TGCGCCAGCAGCTTGGGTCCTGCGGGGGGGCGAGTAGATACGCAGTATTTT.

This clone was seen a single time. The chain is built from TRBV4-2 and TRBJ2-7, with 10 bases aligning to TRBD1. V dropped 2 bases and J dropped 2; count of bases not matched to a gene: 6. The germline V gene encodes CDR1 LGHNA and CDR2 YNFKEQ. CDR3 length: 16 residues. The CDR3 here is CASSQRTDRGAYEQYF. The CDR3 DNA reads TGTGCCAGCAGCCAACGGACGGACAGGGGGGCCTACGAGCAGTACTTC.

This clone has just one count. The chain carries TRBV27 and TRBJ1-6, with 9 bases aligning to TRBD1. V shed 1 base, J shed 1 base, and the junction held 11 bases outside the gene matches. Looked up from germline, CDR1 is MNHEY and CDR2 is SMNVEV (reference sequence). The CDR3 totals 20 residues. The chain's CDR3 is CASSLYPTTGTGSYNSPLHF. The CDR3 DNA follows: TGTGCCAGCAGTTTATACCCGACAACCGGGACAGGGTCCTATAATTCACCCCTCCACTTT.

This chain connects TRBV18 to TRBJ1-1; D is perhaps TRBD1 (5 bases). Trimming stripped 6 bases from V and 0 bases from J, with 11 bases between. This CDR3 is 14 amino acids long. Germline V gives CDR1 KGHSH, CDR2 LQKENI. This chain's CDR3 is CASSKKGMNTEAFF. CDR3 in DNA: TGTGCCAGCTCTAAAAAGGGGATGAACACTGAAGCTTTCTTT.

This clone was picked up one time. This rearrangement joins TRBV6-5 to TRBJ2-7; the D gene is possibly TRBD2 (6 bases). Trimming stripped 6 bases from V and 4 bases from J, with 7 bases between. Germline loops: CDR1 MNHEY, CDR2 SVGAGI. This CDR3 has 11 amino acids. CDR3 sequence reads: CASRGGYEQYF. As DNA, the CDR3 is TGTGCCAGCAGGGGGGGATACGAGCAGTACTTC.

The rearrangement uses TRBV5-5 and TRBJ1-2; no clear D gene. V was trimmed by 6 bases and J by 0 bases, leaving 21 bases between them. Germline V lookup: CDR1 SGHKS, CDR2 YYEKEE (reference sequence). CDR3 length equals 17 residues. The CDR3 nucleotides are TGTGCCAGCACCCCAGCCCCGCCGGAGGGAACTAACTATGGCTACACCTTC. This gives the protein CASTPAPPEGTNYGYTF.

The chain is built from TRBV7-3 and TRBJ2-5, with TRBD2 identical over 7 bases. Germline V gene sequence: CDR1 SGHTA, CDR2 FQGTGA. V gave up 6 bases and J gave up 4 bases; unmatched junction bases: 11. The CDR3 length is 15 residues. The DNA for the CDR3 is TGTGCCAGCAGTCCAGGGAGGGGAGGTGCAGAGACCCAGTACTTC. Amino acids: CASSPGRGGAETQYF.

This rearrangement joins TRBV7-9 to TRBJ1-4; no clear D gene. The CDR3 is made up of 11 amino acids. Germline V CDR1 and CDR2: SEHNR, FQNEAQ (reference sequence). The V gene lost 5 bases and the J gene lost 8 bases, with 6 bases spanning the gap. The CDR3, as DNA: TGTGCCAGCAGCCGCACAGAAAAACTGTTTTTT. This codes for CASSRTEKLFF.

This chain joins TRBV19 and TRBJ1-3; no firm D call. Germline V gives CDR1 LNHDA, CDR2 SQIVND (reference sequence). V lost 8 bases to trimming and J lost 0 bases, with 14 bases between them. This CDR3 has 15 amino acids. CDR3 sequence (DNA): TGTGCCAGTTTGAGCGGACGATACTCTGGAAACACCATATATTTT. This gives the protein CASLSGRYSGNTIYF. The variable domain in full, completed from reference TRBV19 and TRBJ1-3, reads DGGITQSPKYLFRKEGQNVTLSCEQNLNHDAMYWYRQDPGQGLRLIYYSQIVNDFQKGDIAEGYSVSREKKESFPLTVTSAQKNPTAFYLCASLSGRYSGNTIYFGEGSWLTVV.

The genes are TRBV7-8 and TRBJ2-7, with D possibly being TRBD1 (6 bases). Trimming shortened V by 10 bases and J by 0 bases, and 16 bases separated the two germline ends. The CDR3 spans 14 residues. The germline V gene has CDR1 SGHVS and CDR2 FQNEAQ. Here the CDR3 DNA reads TGTGCCACCGAAACTCCGGACAGCTCCTACGAGCAGTACTTC. Protein: CATETPDSSYEQYF.

The chain uses TRBV5-1 and TRBJ2-2; 9 bases are shared with TRBD2. Germline V CDR1 and CDR2: SGHRS, YFSETQ. The CDR3 is made up of 15 amino acids. The V segment lost 3 bases and the J segment 5 bases; nucleotides outside the gene matches: 5. The CDR3 bases are TGCGCCAGCAGCTCTCGTCTAGCGGGGACCGGGGAGCTGTTTTTT. Translated, it gives CASSSRLAGTGELFF.

Here the CDR3 DNA reads TGTGCCAGCAGCCCCCTACCGGGACAGTCCTACAATGAGCAGTTCTTC. This gives the protein CASSPLPGQSYNEQFF. The chain joins TRBV3-1 (or the pseudogene TRBV3-2) to TRBJ2-1, with 7 bases identical to TRBD1. The CDR3 runs to 16 residues. V shed 4 bases, J shed 1 base, and the junction held 7 bases outside the gene matches. The germline CDR1 and CDR2 sequences are LGHDT and YNNKEL (reference sequence).

This chain joins TRBV19 and TRBJ2-1; D remains unclear. This CDR3 has 13 amino acids. Trimming removed 5 bases at V and 10 bases at J, with 15 bases between. Germline V CDR1 and CDR2: LNHDA, SQIVND (reference sequence). For the CDR3, the DNA is TGTGCCAGTAGTCCCTCAAAGTCAGGCGAGCAGTTCTTC. Its translation is CASSPSKSGEQFF.

The sample holds one count of this clone. CDR3 sequence (DNA): TGTGCCAGCAGCGATACAGGGCGTCGTGGGAATGAAAAACTGTTTTTT. Its protein is CASSDTGRRGNEKLFF. This chain uses TRBV7-2 with TRBJ1-4; the D gene is possibly TRBD1 (6 bases). V was cut by 5 bases and J by 5 bases, with 18 bases left in between. The CDR3 length is 16 residues. CDR1 is SGHTA, CDR2 FQGNSA, per germline. The full variable domain, with the rest looked up from reference TRBV7-2 and TRBJ1-4, is GAGVSQSPSNKVTEKGKDVELRCDPISGHTALYWYRQSLGQGLEFLIYFQGNSAPDKSGLPSDRFSAERTGGSVSTLTIQRTQQEDSAVYLCASSDTGRRGNEKLFFGSGTQLSVL.

The chain has TRBV11-2 and TRBJ2-3, with a weak D call TRBD1 (6 bases). Germline V gives CDR1 SGHAT, CDR2 FQNNGV. Trimming removed 0 bases from V and 5 bases from J, with 9 bases in between. This CDR3 contains 14 residues. The CDR3 bases are TGTGCCAGCAGCTTAGAGGGGGCAAGAGATACGCAGTATTTT. The encoded protein is CASSLEGARDTQYF. Full variable domain (rest looked up from reference TRBV11-2 and TRBJ2-3): EAGVAQSPRYKIIEKRQSVAFWCNPISGHATLYWYQQILGQGPKLLIQFQNNGVVDDSQLPKDRFSAERLKGVDSTLKIQPAKLEDSAVYLCASSLEGARDTQYFGPGTRLTVL.

The chain recombines TRBV7-8 with TRBJ1-1, with 8 bases fitting TRBD1. The CDR3 sequence is 16 residues long. The germline gives CDR1 SGHVS, CDR2 FQNEAQ. After removal of 1 base from V and 1 base from J, the junction contained 5 bases not matched to a gene. The CDR3 spells CASSLVGQVRNTEAFF. The DNA for the CDR3 is TGTGCCAGCAGCTTAGTGGGACAGGTTCGGAACACTGAAGCTTTCTTT. Full variable domain (missing parts from reference TRBV7-8 and TRBJ1-1): GAGVSQSPRYKVAKRGQDVALRCDPISGHVSLFWYQQALGQGPEFLTYFQNEAQLDKSGLPSDRFFAERPEGSVSTLKIQRTQQEDSAVYLCASSLVGQVRNTEAFFGQGTRLTVV.

The J gene is TRBJ2-1, the V gene TRBV9; TRBD1 matches at 8 bases. This CDR3 has 17 residues. The J segment lost 4 bases and the V segment lost 0 bases, leaving 9 bases of the junction unmatched. The germline V gene has CDR1 SGDLS and CDR2 YYNGEE. The CDR3: CASSVGTGQNGYNEQFF. CDR3 DNA sequence: TGTGCCAGCAGCGTAGGGACAGGGCAGAATGGTTACAATGAGCAGTTCTTC.

The J gene is TRBJ2-2, the V gene TRBV5-1, with D perhaps TRBD2 (6 bases). The CDR3 is 18 amino acids. Germline CDR1 is SGHRS and CDR2 is YFSETQ. Trimming left V 4 bases short and J 1 base short, with 20 bases between. This CDR3 is CASSRRGGNRGNTGELFF. CDR3 DNA sequence: TGCGCCAGCAGCAGACGAGGCGGGAATCGAGGGAACACCGGGGAGCTGTTTTTT.